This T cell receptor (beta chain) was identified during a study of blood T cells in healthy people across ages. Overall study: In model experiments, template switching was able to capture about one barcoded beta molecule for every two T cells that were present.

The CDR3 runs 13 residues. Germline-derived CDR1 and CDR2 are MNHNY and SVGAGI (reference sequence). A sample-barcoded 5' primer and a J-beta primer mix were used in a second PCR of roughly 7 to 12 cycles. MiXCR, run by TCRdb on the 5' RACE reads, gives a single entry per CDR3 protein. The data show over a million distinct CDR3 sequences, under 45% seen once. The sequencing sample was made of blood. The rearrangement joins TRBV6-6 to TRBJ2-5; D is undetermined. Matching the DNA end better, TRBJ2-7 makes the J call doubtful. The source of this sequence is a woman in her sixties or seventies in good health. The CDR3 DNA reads TGTGCCAGCAGTAAGCGATGGGCCACCGAGCAGTACTTC. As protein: CASSKRWATEQYF.